The entry below describes one TCR beta chain. Its binding antigen is unknown. Base qualities were left out, and no much larger clone turns up one base away. This specimen belongs to a study of blood T cell repertoires in COVID-19 (dated by TCRdb to the early 2020s). Study-level background: Samples from collaborators originated in the United States, Italy and Spain and spanned both the acute and convalescent phases of COVID-19. The material from the prospective study consisted of cDNA or gDNA derived from T cells, B-cell-depleted T cells, or PBMCs. Subjects who had been exposed to COVID-19, were actively infected with it, or had recovered from it provided the deeply sampled blood TCRbeta repertoires that made up the dataset. The repertoires were released in a freely available public database meant as a resource for research on the immune response to SARS-CoV-2. The samples were drawn from two sources: the first 160 participants of the ongoing ImmuneRACE study, and 1,200 or so subjects contributed by 6 global collaborators. The sample metadata nearly always contained a de-identified subject ID, COVID-19 status, age in years and sex. Where available, HLA class I and class II types were obtained from metadata supplied by the sample provider rather than from assay-based typing. Study-level results and caveats: Clinical and demographic metadata were provided uncurated, with the amount varying by source and participant.

Whole blood was collected in K2EDTA tubes by collaborating institutions according to the institutions' own protocols. For TCRbeta analysis, collaborator samples were shipped as frozen whole blood, as isolated PBMCs, or as DNA extracted from either sample type. TCRbeta CDR3 regions were amplified from genomic DNA using the immunoSEQ Assay, a bias-controlled multiplex PCR. The study's own analysis went as follows. The number of nucleated cells in each sample was estimated by amplification of reference gene primers within the assay. To quantify the absolute abundance of each unique TCRbeta CDR3 rearrangement, sequence reads were collapsed and filtered. For each sample, productive Simpson clonality was calculated by taking the square root of Simpson's diversity index across productive rearrangements. This immuneACCESS table, as held by TCRdb, lists in-frame sequences with V and J called but not all clones. Of the missing ones, under half trace to an unresolved V gene in checked studies; the others have no known cause. V and J calls plus clone size are reproduced from that table; the DNA served to infer D and trimming. A total of 60,000 to 85,000 clones appear in this sample, 75% to 80% of them only once. The ten largest clones represent 5.5% to 7% of the sample.

From its cysteine to its phenylalanine, the CDR3 spans 13 amino acids. Of all the DNA, just the CDR3 is kept, 39 bases in frame from base 1. A distance of 12 bases separates the germline ends of V and J, which lose 5 bases and 10 bases respectively. This TCR came from a woman aged 60-75 years with acute or convalescent COVID-19. The sequencing input was peripheral blood. The V and J segments used are TRBV12-3 or TRBV12-4 and TRBJ1-6; confidence is insufficient to name the D gene. The bases read TGTGCCAGCAGTCGCATAAGAGGCTCACCCCTCCACTTT. Its translation is CASSRIRGSPLHF.